Listed here is a single TCR beta chain. Source study methods: Reference gene primer amplification in the assay estimated nucleated cell counts. The protocol was immunoSEQ multiplex PCR, while the TCRdb copy is restricted to in-frame clones and leaves out a portion. V and J calls and clone size are those listed in that table; D and trimming were worked out from the DNA. The sample lists 65,000 to 80,000 clones, 85% to 90% occurring once. The sample belongs to a study of blood T cell repertoires in COVID-19. Study background: Samples came from the United States, Italy and Spain, spanning acute and convalescent COVID-19. T cells, B-cell-depleted T cells, or PBMCs supplied cDNA or gDNA.

The V end was cut by 1 base, the J end by 2 bases, with 7 bases between. The CDR3 runs 14 residues. The germline V gene encodes CDR1 KGHDR and CDR2 SFDVKD. The source material was peripheral blood. V gene TRBV24-1 combines with J gene TRBJ1-2; D gene ambiguous. The TCR was taken from a man between 50 and 59 years old with active COVID-19. The CDR3 DNA reads TGTGCCACCAGTGATTTAAACGGGAACTATGGCTACACCTTC. Amino acid sequence: CATSDLNGNYGYTF.